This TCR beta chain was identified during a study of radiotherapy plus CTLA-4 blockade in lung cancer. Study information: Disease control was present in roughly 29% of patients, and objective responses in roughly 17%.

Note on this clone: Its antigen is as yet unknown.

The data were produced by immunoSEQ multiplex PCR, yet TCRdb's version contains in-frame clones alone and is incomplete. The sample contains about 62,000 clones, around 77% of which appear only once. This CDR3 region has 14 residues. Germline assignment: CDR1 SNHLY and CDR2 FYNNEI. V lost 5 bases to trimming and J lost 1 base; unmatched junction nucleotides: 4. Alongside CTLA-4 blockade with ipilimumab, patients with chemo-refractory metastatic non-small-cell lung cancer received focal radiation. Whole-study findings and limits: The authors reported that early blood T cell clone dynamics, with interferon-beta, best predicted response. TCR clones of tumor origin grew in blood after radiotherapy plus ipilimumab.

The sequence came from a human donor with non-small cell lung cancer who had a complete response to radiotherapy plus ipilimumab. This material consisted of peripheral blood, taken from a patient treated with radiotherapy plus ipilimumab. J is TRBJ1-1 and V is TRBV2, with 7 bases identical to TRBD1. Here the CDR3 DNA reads TGTGCCAGCAGTACCCGGACAGGGAACACTGAAGCTTTCTTT. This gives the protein CASSTRTGNTEAFF.